The present entry profiles one T cell receptor (beta chain) with its context. Its antigen is not known. This specimen comes from a study of T-cell reconstitution after alpha-beta-depleted transplantation in children. Notes on the study in general: One year post-transplant, T-cell counts and diversity were largely derived from T cells produced anew.

In germline, CDR1 is LGHNA, CDR2 YNFKEQ. This CDR3 spans 14 amino acids. V lost 1 base to trimming and J lost 6 bases, with 12 bases between them. A TCRbeta library incorporating unique molecular identifiers was prepared. TCRdb called the PCR reads again in MiXCR, with one record for every CDR3 protein. The sample holds about 1,000,000 distinct CDR3 sequences; 25% to 30% are singletons and the top ten take about 28%. The receptor was derived from a boy under three years old who had a stem cell transplant for SCID, so the T cells may come from the graft donor. The material sequenced was PBMCs, mostly from graft donor cells, taken 360 days after TCRalphabeta/CD19-depleted stem cell transplant. V and J are TRBV4-2 and TRBJ2-5; D is undetermined. The CDR3 spells CASSQVLLTKTQYF. In nucleotides, the CDR3 is TGTGCCAGCAGCCAAGTCCTCCTTACAAAGACCCAGTACTTC.